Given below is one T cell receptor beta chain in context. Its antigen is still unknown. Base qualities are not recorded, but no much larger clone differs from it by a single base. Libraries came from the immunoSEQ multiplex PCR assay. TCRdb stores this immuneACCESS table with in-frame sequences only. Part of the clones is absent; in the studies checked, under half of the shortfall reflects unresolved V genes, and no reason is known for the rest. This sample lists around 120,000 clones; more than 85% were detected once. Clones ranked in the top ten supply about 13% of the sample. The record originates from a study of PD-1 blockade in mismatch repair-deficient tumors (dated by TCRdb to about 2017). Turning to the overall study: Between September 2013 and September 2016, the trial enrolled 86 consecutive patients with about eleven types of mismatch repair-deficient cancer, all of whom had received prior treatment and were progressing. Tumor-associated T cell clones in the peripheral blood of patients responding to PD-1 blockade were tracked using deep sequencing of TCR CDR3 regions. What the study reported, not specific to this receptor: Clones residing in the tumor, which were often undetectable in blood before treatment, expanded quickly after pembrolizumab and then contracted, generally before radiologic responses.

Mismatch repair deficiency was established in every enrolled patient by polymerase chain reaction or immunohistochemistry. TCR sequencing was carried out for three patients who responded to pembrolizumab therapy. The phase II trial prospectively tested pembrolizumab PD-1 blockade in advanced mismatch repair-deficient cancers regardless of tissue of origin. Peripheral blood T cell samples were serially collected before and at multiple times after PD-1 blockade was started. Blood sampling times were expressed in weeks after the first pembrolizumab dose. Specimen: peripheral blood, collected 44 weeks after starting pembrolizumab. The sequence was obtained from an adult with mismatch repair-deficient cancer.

The CDR3 reads CASSSKNIQYF. The nucleotides read TGTGCCAGCAGCTCTAAAAACATTCAGTACTTC. The sequence links TRBV5-6 to TRBJ2-4; no D gene can be assigned with confidence. The germline V gene encodes CDR1 SGHDT and CDR2 YYEEEE. V is reduced by 3 bases and J by 4 bases, leaving a spacing of 2 bases between them. Its CDR3 holds 11 amino acids, cysteine through phenylalanine. Here the CDR3 DNA is all that survives: 33 bases in frame from base 1.